The present T cell receptor beta chain was sequenced within a study of T cell responses to AZD1222 COVID-19 vaccine. The CDR3 is 18 amino acids. Germline assignment: CDR1 MNHNY and CDR2 SVGAGI (reference sequence). V gave up 5 bases and J gave up 6 bases; unmatched junction bases: 13. This clone has a single count. Other DNA sequences in this sample translate to the same CDR3. Measured with immunoSEQ multiplex PCR; TCRdb has only the in-frame clones, and not every one. The data contain under 90,000 clones, 75% to 90% of them singletons. The V and J genes are TRBV6-6 and TRBJ1-6; 10 bases are shared with TRBD1. This sequence originates from an adult who received the AZD1222 COVID-19 vaccine. Sequenced here: peripheral blood, sampled 28 days after the second AZD1222 dose. The CDR3 sequence is CASSRINKRDRGNSPLHF. As DNA, the CDR3 is TGTGCCAGCAGTCGGATTAATAAACGGGACAGGGGTAATTCACCCCTCCACTTT.